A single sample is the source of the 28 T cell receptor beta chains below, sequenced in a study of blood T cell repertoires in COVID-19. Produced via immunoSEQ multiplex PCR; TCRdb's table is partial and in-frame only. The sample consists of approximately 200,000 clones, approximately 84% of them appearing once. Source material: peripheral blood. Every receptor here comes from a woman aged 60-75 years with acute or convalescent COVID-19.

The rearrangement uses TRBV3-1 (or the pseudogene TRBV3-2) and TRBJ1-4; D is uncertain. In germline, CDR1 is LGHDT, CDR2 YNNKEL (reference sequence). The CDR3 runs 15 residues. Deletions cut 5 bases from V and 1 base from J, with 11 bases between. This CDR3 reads CASSFSGRTNEKLFF. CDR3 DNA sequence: TGTGCCAGCAGCTTTTCCGGGAGAACTAATGAAAAACTGTTTTTT.

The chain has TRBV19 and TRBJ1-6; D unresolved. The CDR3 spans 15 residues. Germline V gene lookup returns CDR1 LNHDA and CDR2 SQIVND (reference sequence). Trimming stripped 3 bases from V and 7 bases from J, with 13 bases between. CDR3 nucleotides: TGTGCCAGTAGTATCGGTACAGCCCGAAATTCACCCCTCCACTTT. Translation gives CASSIGTARNSPLHF.

DNA of the CDR3: TGTGCCAGCAGTTACGCTAGAGAGACCCAGTACTTC. It codes for CASSYARETQYF. V is TRBV6-2 or TRBV6-3 and J is TRBJ2-5; D gene unclear. CDR3 length: 12 amino acids. V was trimmed by 2 bases and J by 4 bases, leaving 5 bases between them. Germline lookup yields CDR1 MNHEY and CDR2 SVGEGT.

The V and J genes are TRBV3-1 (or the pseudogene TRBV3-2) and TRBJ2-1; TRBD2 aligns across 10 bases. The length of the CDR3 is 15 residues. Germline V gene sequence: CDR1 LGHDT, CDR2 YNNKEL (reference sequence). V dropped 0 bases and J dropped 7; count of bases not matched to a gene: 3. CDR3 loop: CASSQDPAGGNEQFF. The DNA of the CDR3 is TGTGCCAGCAGCCAAGATCCAGCGGGGGGGAATGAGCAGTTCTTC.

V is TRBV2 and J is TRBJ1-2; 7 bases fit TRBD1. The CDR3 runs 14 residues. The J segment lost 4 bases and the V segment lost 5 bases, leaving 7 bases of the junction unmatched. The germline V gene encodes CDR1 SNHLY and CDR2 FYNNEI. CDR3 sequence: CASSLNRDSYGYTF. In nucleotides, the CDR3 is TGTGCCAGCAGTCTCAACCGGGACAGCTATGGCTACACCTTC.

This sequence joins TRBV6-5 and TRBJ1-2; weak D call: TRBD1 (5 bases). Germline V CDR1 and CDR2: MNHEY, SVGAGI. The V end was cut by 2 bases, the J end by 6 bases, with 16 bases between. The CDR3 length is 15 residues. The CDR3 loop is CASSYAAGYVDGYTF. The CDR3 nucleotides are TGTGCCAGCAGTTACGCGGCAGGGTATGTGGATGGCTACACCTTC.

This chain's CDR3 is CASSGDAWLQYF. The DNA for the CDR3 is TGTGCCAGTAGCGGGGATGCCTGGTTGCAGTACTTC. The V call is TRBV19, the J call TRBJ2-7, with D maybe TRBD2 (5 bases). Between the trimmed V and J ends, which lost 6 bases and 9 bases, there was a span of 15 bases. The CDR3 totals 12 residues. Germline V gives CDR1 LNHDA, CDR2 SQIVND (reference sequence).

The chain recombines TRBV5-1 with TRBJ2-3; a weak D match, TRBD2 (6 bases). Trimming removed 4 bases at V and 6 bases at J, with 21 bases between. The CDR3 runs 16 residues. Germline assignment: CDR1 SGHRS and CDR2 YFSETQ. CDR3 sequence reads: CASSPGSLVWGDTQYF. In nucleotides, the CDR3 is TGCGCCAGCAGCCCCGGGAGCCTGGTCTGGGGGGATACGCAGTATTTT.

DNA for the CDR3: TGTGCCAGCAGTTCCACCCTACGACAGCGAGCTAACTATGGCTACACCTTC. Its translation: CASSSTLRQRANYGYTF. This chain connects TRBV6-2 or TRBV6-3 to TRBJ1-2; the D gene is possibly TRBD1 (5 bases). With 4 bases removed from V and 0 bases from J, the gap between germline ends came to 18 bases. Per the germline V gene, CDR1 is MNHEY and CDR2 is SVGEGT. This CDR3 contains 17 residues.

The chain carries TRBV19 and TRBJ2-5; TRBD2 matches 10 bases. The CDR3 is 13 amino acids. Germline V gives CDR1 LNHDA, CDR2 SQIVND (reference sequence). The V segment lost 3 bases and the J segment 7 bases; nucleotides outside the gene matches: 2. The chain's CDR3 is CASSMASGGTQYF. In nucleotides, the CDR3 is TGTGCCAGTAGTATGGCTAGCGGGGGGACCCAGTACTTC.

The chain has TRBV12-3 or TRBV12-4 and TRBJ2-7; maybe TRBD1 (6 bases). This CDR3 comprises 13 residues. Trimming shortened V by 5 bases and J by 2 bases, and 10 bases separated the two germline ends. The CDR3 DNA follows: TGTGCCAGCAGTGTAACAGGGACCTACGAGCAGTACTTC. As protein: CASSVTGTYEQYF.

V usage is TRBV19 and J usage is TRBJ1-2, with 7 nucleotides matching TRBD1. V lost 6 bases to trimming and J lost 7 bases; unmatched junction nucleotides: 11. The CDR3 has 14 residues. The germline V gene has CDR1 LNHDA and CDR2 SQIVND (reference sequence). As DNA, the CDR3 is TGTGCCAGTAGCCACGCAACAGGGGCGGGTGGCTACACCTTC. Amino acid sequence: CASSHATGAGGYTF.

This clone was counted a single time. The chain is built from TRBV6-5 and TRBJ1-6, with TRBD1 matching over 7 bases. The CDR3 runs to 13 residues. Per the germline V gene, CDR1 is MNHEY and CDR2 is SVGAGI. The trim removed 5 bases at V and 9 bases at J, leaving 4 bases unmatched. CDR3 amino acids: CASSLHRGSPLHF. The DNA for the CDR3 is TGTGCCAGCAGTCTGCACAGGGGTTCACCCCTCCACTTT.

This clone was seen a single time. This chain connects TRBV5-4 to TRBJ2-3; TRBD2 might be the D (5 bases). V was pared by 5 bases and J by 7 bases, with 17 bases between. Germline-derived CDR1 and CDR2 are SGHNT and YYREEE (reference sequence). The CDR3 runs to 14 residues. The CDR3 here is CASRRWTRTHTQYF. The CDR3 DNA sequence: TGTGCCAGCAGAAGGTGGACTCGGACCCATACGCAGTATTTT.

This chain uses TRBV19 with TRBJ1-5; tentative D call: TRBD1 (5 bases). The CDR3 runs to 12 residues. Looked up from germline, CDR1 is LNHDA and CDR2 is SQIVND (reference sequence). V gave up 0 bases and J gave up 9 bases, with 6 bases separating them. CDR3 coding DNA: TGTGCCAGTAGTATAGATAGGGGGCCCCAGCATTTT. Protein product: CASSIDRGPQHF.

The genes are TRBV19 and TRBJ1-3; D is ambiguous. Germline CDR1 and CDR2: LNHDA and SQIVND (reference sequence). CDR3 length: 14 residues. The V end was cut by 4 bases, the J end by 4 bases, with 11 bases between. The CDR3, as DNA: TGTGCCAGTAGTAACCGGGGATTCGGAAACACCATATATTTT. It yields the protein CASSNRGFGNTIYF.

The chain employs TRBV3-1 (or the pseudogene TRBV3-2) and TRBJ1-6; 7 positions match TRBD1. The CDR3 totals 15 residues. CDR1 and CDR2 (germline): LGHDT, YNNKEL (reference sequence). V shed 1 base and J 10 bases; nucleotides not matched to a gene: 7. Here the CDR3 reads CASSQGGTVHSPLHF. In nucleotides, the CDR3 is TGTGCCAGCAGCCAAGGCGGGACAGTACACTCACCCCTCCACTTT.

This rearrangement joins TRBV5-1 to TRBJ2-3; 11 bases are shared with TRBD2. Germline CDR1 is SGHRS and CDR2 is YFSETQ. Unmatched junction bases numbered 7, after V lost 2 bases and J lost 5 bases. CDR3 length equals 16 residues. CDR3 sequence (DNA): TGCGCCAGCAGCTTCTCTAGCGGGGGGCCCAGAGATACGCAGTATTTT. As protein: CASSFSSGGPRDTQYF.

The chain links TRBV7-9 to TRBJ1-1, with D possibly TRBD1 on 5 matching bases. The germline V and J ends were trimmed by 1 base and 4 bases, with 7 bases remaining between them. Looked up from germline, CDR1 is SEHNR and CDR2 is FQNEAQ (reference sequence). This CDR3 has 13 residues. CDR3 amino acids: CASSLEQGTEAFF. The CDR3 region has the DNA TGTGCCAGCAGCTTAGAGCAGGGCACTGAAGCTTTCTTT.

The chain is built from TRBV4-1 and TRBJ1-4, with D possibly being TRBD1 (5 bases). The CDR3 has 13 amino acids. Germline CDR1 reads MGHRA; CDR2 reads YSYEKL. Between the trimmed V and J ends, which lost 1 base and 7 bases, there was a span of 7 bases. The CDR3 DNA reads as TGCGCCAGCAGCCAAGGGACAATTGAAAAACTGTTTTTT. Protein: CASSQGTIEKLFF.

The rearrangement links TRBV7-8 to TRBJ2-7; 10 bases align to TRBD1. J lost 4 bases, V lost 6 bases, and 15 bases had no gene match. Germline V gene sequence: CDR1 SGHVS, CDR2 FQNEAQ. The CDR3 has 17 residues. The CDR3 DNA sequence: TGTGCCAGCAGAATTATCCCTCGGGGACAGGGGCTATACGAGCAGTACTTC. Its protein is CASRIIPRGQGLYEQYF.

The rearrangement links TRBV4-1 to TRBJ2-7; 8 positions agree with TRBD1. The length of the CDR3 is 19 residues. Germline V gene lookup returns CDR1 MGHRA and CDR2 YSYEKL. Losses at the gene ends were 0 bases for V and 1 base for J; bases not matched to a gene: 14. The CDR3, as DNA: TGCGCCAGCAGCCAAGAACCCCAACGCGGACAGGGCCCATCCTACGAGCAGTACTTC. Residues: CASSQEPQRGQGPSYEQYF.

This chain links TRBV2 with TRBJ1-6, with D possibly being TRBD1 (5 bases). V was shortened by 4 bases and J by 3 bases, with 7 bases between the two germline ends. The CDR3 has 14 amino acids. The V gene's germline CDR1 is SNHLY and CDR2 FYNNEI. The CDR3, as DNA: TGTGCCAGCAGTGCAGGGTTCTATAATTCACCCCTCCACTTT. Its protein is CASSAGFYNSPLHF.

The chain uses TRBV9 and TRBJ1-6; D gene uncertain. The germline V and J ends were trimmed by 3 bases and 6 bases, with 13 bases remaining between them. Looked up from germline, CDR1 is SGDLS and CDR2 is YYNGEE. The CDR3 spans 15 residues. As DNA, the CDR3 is TGTGCCAGCAGCGGGGGATGGGGAGGTAATTCACCCCTCCACTTT. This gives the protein CASSGGWGGNSPLHF.

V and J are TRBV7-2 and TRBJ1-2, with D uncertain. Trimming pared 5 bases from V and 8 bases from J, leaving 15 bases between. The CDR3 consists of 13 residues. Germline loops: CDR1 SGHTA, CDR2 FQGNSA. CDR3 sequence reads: CASSNPSGYGYTF. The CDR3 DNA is TGTGCCAGCAGCAATCCGTCGGGGTACGGCTACACCTTC. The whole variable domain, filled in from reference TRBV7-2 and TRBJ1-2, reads GAGVSQSPSNKVTEKGKDVELRCDPISGHTALYWYRQSLGQGLEFLIYFQGNSAPDKSGLPSDRFSAERTGGSVSTLTIQRTQQEDSAVYLCASSNPSGYGYTFGSGTRLTVV.

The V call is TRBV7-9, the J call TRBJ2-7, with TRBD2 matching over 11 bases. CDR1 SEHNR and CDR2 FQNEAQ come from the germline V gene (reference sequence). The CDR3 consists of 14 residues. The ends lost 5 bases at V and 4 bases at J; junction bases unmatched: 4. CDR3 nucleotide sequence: TGTGCCAGCAGCGCCGGGACTAGCGGATACGAGCAGTACTTC. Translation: CASSAGTSGYEQYF.

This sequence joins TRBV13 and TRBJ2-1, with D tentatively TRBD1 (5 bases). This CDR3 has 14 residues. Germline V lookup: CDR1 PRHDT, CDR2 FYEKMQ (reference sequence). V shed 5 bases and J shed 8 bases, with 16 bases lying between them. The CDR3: CASSLRQFRDEQFF. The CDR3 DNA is TGTGCCAGCAGCCTCCGACAGTTTAGGGATGAGCAGTTCTTC.

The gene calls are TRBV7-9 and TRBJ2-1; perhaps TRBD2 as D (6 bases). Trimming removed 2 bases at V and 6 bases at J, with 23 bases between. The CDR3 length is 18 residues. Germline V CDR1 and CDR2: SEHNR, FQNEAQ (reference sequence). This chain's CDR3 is CASSLLSGGRQVGNEQFF. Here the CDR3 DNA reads TGTGCCAGCAGCTTATTGTCCGGGGGTCGGCAAGTGGGCAATGAGCAGTTCTTC. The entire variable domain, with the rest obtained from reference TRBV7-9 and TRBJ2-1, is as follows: DTGVSQNPRHKITKRGQNVTFRCDPISEHNRLYWYRQTLGQGPEFLTYFQNEAQLEKSRLLSDRFSAERPKGSFSTLEIQRTEQGDSAMYLCASSLLSGGRQVGNEQFFGPGTRLTVL.